Listed below are T cell receptor beta chains from one sample, sequenced in a study of beta chain features in type 1 diabetes. Only in-frame clones appear in the TCRdb table, and some are missing; sequencing was by immunoSEQ multiplex PCR. This table has about 180,000 clones, about 7.8% appearing once. Sequencing input: central memory CD4+ T cells from blood. The receptors here all came from a middle-aged woman with type 1 diabetes. Both conserved end residues are part of each CDR3. A D gene is named only where the DNA matches it firmly. Rows may omit the clone size; those that give it use once, few, many or a size class.

v_call	d_call	clone_size	j_call	cdr3_aa	cdr3_nt
TRBV4-1	TRBD1	few	TRBJ1-2	CASSQDRGSYGYTF	TGCGCCAGCAGCCAGGACAGGGGCTCTTATGGCTACACCTTC
TRBV19	.	few	TRBJ2-7	CASSLSRRSEQYF	TGTGCCAGTAGTCTAAGCCGAAGGAGCGAGCAGTACTTC
TRBV29-1	TRBD2	many	TRBJ2-3	CSVDAAGGPSSTDTQYF	TGCAGCGTTGATGCAGCGGGAGGGCCGTCTAGCACAGATACGCAGTATTTT
TRBV28	.	many	TRBJ1-5	CASSFGNQPQHF	TGTGCCAGCAGTTTCGGCAATCAGCCCCAGCATTTT
TRBV7-9	.	few	TRBJ2-5	CASSRPSAETQYF	TGTGCCAGCAGCCGACCTAGCGCCGAGACCCAGTACTTC
TRBV9	TRBD1	few	TRBJ2-5	CASSVDGTGARGGRFQTQYF	TGTGCCAGCAGCGTAGACGGGACAGGGGCCCGAGGGGGACGATTTCAGACCCAGTACTTC
TRBV18	TRBD1	.	TRBJ1-1	CASSPNLAGGDGTEAFF	TGTGCCAGCTCACCAAATCTCGCAGGGGGCGACGGCACTGAAGCTTTCTTT
TRBV6-5	.	few	TRBJ1-2	CASSYTRGNYGYTF	TGTGCCAGCAGTTACACACGGGGGAACTATGGCTACACCTTC
TRBV28	TRBD1	.	TRBJ1-1	CASSTGQGNTEAFF	TGTGCCAGCAGTACTGGACAGGGGAACACTGAAGCTTTCTTT
TRBV29-1	.	.	TRBJ1-1	CSVEDWQGSEAFF	TGCAGCGTTGAAGATTGGCAGGGGTCTGAAGCTTTCTTT
TRBV7-9	.	.	TRBJ2-5	CASSWTVAGETQYF	TGTGCCAGCAGCTGGACCGTCGCGGGGGAGACCCAGTACTTC
TRBV5-1	.	.	TRBJ1-2	CASSSGGPANYGYTF	TGCGCCAGCAGCTCGGGAGGTCCCGCTAACTATGGCTACACCTTC
TRBV5-4	.	few	TRBJ2-2	CASSLPTSLRDTGELFF	TGTGCCAGCAGCTTGCCCACTAGTCTAAGGGACACCGGGGAGCTGTTTTTT
TRBV10-3	TRBD1	few	TRBJ1-1	CAISPRGSGEAFF	TGTGCCATCAGTCCCAGGGGGTCGGGTGAAGCTTTCTTT
TRBV7-2	TRBD1	.	TRBJ2-3	CASSSTTGEADTQYF	TGTGCCAGCAGCTCAACGACAGGGGAGGCAGATACGCAGTATTTT
TRBV29-1	.	.	TRBJ1-1	CSAVRGFGTEAFF	TGCAGCGCCGTAAGGGGATTCGGCACTGAAGCTTTCTTT
TRBV15	.	.	TRBJ1-2	CATSRDTGYGYTF	TGTGCCACCAGCAGAGATACAGGCTATGGCTACACCTTC
TRBV7-2	.	.	TRBJ1-2	CASSSSGTQGYTF	TGTGCCAGCAGCTCCTCAGGGACTCAGGGCTACACCTTC
TRBV4-3	TRBD2	few	TRBJ2-7	CASSQRLAGSYEQYF	TGCGCCAGCAGCCAAAGACTAGCGGGCAGCTACGAGCAGTACTTC
TRBV9	TRBD1	few	TRBJ2-7	CASSRTGDSYEQYF	TGTGCCAGCAGCAGGACAGGCGACTCCTACGAGCAGTACTTC
TRBV18	.	.	TRBJ2-1	CASSPLAGLSGNEQFF	TGTGCCAGCTCACCATTGGCCGGACTTTCTGGGAATGAGCAGTTCTTC
TRBV28	.	few	TRBJ1-5	CASSSAYQPQHF	TGTGCCAGCAGTTCCGCGTATCAGCCCCAGCATTTT
TRBV7-2	.	few	TRBJ2-1	CASSLVRVGANEQFF	TGTGCCAGCAGCTTAGTTAGAGTAGGGGCCAATGAGCAGTTCTTC
TRBV19	.	few	TRBJ1-2	CASSMTPPGGSGGYTF	TGTGCCAGTAGTATGACACCCCCCGGGGGTTCAGGAGGCTACACCTTC
TRBV5-1	.	.	TRBJ2-3	CASSSADYSTDTQYF	TGCGCCAGCAGCTCCGCGGACTATAGCACAGATACGCAGTATTTT
TRBV18	TRBD1	.	TRBJ1-5	CASSPDRGNQPQHF	TGTGCCAGCTCACCTGACAGGGGCAATCAGCCCCAGCATTTT
TRBV7-2	TRBD1	few	TRBJ1-1	CASRTAGGKNTEAFF	TGTGCCAGCAGAACGGCAGGGGGCAAGAACACTGAAGCTTTCTTT
TRBV11-2	TRBD2	.	TRBJ2-1	CASRGTSEGEQFF	TGTGCCAGCAGGGGGACTAGCGAAGGTGAGCAGTTCTTC
TRBV27	TRBD2	.	TRBJ2-3	CASSLSRTSGTSTDTQYF	TGTGCCAGCAGTTTATCCCGGACTAGCGGGACCTCCACAGATACGCAGTATTTT
TRBV2	TRBD2	few	TRBJ2-7	CASQGGRYEQYF	TGTGCCAGCCAGGGAGGGCGGTACGAGCAGTACTTC
TRBV9	.	few	TRBJ2-5	CASSPRAGYQETQYF	TGTGCCAGCAGCCCCCGTGCAGGGTACCAAGAGACCCAGTACTTC
TRBV28	.	few	TRBJ1-4	CASAIQGTLFF	TGTGCCAGCGCGATACAGGGAACACTGTTTTTT
TRBV4-3	.	few	TRBJ1-1	CASSQGAGHWNTEAFF	TGCGCCAGCAGCCAAGGGGCCGGACACTGGAACACTGAAGCTTTCTTT
TRBV7-2	TRBD2	few	TRBJ2-4	CASSTSGGNIQYF	TGTGCCAGCAGCACTAGCGGGGGAAACATTCAGTACTTC
TRBV2	TRBD2	.	TRBJ2-5	CASNGREGETQYF	TGTGCCAGCAATGGCAGGGAGGGAGAGACCCAGTACTTC
TRBV30	TRBD2	few	TRBJ2-2	CAWRAGGNTGELFF	TGTGCCTGGAGAGCGGGAGGAAACACCGGGGAGCTGTTTTTT
TRBV19	TRBD2	.	TRBJ2-3	CASSNPGGVRLGTDTQYF	TGTGCCAGTAGTAACCCGGGAGGGGTGCGCCTCGGCACGGATACGCAGTATTTT
TRBV7-2	.	few	TRBJ1-5	CASSLYERGGRNQPQHF	TGTGCCAGCAGCCTGTACGAACGTGGGGGCAGGAATCAGCCCCAGCATTTT
TRBV6-1	TRBD2	few	TRBJ2-1	CASSGVSGGRSLSYNEQFF	TGTGCCAGCAGTGGGGTAAGCGGGGGGCGGTCGCTCTCCTACAATGAGCAGTTCTTC
TRBV28	TRBD2	.	TRBJ2-3	CASRPGGATDTQYF	TGTGCCAGCAGGCCCGGGGGGGCCACAGATACGCAGTATTTT
TRBV28	.	few	TRBJ2-5	CASSSGWWETQYF	TGTGCCAGCAGTTCAGGGTGGTGGGAGACCCAGTACTTC
TRBV2	TRBD1	.	TRBJ1-1	CASTQGEMNTEAFF	TGTGCCAGCACCCAGGGGGAAATGAACACTGAAGCTTTCTTT
TRBV7-2	TRBD1	few	TRBJ1-4	CASSLDRDEKLFF	TGTGCCAGCAGCTTGGACAGGGACGAAAAACTGTTTTTT
TRBV7-9	.	many	TRBJ2-6	CASSHGGAGANVLTF	TGTGCCAGCAGCCACGGCGGCGCGGGGGCCAACGTCCTGACTTTC
TRBV7-8	.	.	TRBJ1-1	CASSLAQGMDTEAFF	TGTGCCAGCAGCTTAGCGCAGGGAATGGACACTGAAGCTTTCTTT
TRBV9	TRBD1	few	TRBJ1-3	CASSVGPPGGGENTIYF	TGTGCCAGCAGCGTAGGCCCCCCGGGAGGGGGCGAAAACACCATATATTTT
TRBV5-6	.	.	TRBJ2-3	CASSLGQVLPDTQYF	TGTGCCAGCAGCTTGGGACAGGTACTTCCAGATACGCAGTATTTT
TRBV13	.	few	TRBJ2-1	CASGRTYNEQFF	TGTGCCAGCGGGAGAACCTACAATGAGCAGTTCTTC
TRBV5-6	TRBD2	.	TRBJ2-3	CASTTGGADTQYF	TGTGCCAGCACCACGGGAGGGGCAGATACGCAGTATTTT
TRBV5-1	.	.	TRBJ1-1	CASSAGYSAEAFF	TGCGCCAGCAGCGCGGGATACTCCGCTGAAGCTTTCTTT
TRBV7-3	TRBD1	.	TRBJ1-1	CASSVEGARTEAFF	TGTGCCAGCAGCGTCGAGGGGGCGCGTACTGAAGCTTTCTTT
TRBV5-1	.	.	TRBJ2-5	CASSSQAEETQYF	TGCGCCAGCAGCTCCCAAGCGGAAGAGACCCAGTACTTC
TRBV4-2	TRBD1	.	TRBJ1-2	CASSREQGAGGYTF	TGTGCCAGCAGCCGCGAACAGGGGGCGGGCGGCTACACCTTC
TRBV4-1	TRBD1	.	TRBJ2-1	CASSPMDRSSYNEQFF	TGCGCCAGCAGCCCCATGGACAGGAGCTCCTACAATGAGCAGTTCTTC
TRBV7-8	.	few	TRBJ2-5	CASSREWETQYF	TGTGCCAGCAGCCGGGAGTGGGAGACCCAGTACTTC
TRBV7-7	TRBD1	.	TRBJ2-2	CASSLGTGGFGELFF	TGTGCTAGCAGCTTAGGGACAGGGGGCTTCGGGGAGCTGTTTTTT
TRBV19	.	.	TRBJ1-4	CASSGAGRHEKLFF	TGTGCCAGTTCCGGGGCGGGAAGGCATGAAAAACTGTTTTTT